The T cell receptor (beta chain) described here comes from a study of cytomegalovirus exposure and HLA in healthy donors (dated by TCRdb to about 2017). Turning to the overall study: According to an earlier analysis of several hundred of the donors, about 179 million T cells yielded roughly 100 million unique TCR beta sequences and around 280 Gb of sequence data. In an earlier analysis of several hundred of the donors, high-throughput TCR beta sequencing was used to judge whether each TCR beta V gene segment behaved as functional or pseudogenic. An early release covering about 600 HLA-typed donors comprised about 300 gigabases of sequencing data and 85 million to 100 million unique TCR sequences. A separate validation cohort of about 110 different subjects was used in addition to the 666-subject first cohort. To predict cytomegalovirus infection status, the study brought together high-throughput TCR immunosequencing, statistical association of individual TCRs with disease status, and machine learning. Among the roughly 400 genotyped donors, around 81% belonged to the genetic ancestry cluster associated with self-reported Caucasian donors. Rather than drawing on any new phenotypic data, the later analysis identified candidate immune exposures from TCR beta sequences and the way those sequences occurred across donors. A later analysis re-analyzed previously published TCR beta repertoires from roughly 600 donors and added high-resolution HLA genotyping to study TCR occurrence patterns. On average, about 200,000 unique TCR beta nucleotide sequences were sequenced per donor among roughly 430 genotyped donors of the cohort, with 15% to 20% of those sequences being non-productive. Four to six DR-DQ haplotypes were handled as single units for association and clustering, since linkage in the cohort was strong. The aim of the study was to test whether cataloging public T cell receptors could identify signatures of past pathogen exposure. HLA typing covered class I and class II loci at four-digit resolution. The study used immunosequencing to profile the T cell repertoires of several hundred subjects and linked those repertoires to cytomegalovirus serostatus. Genome-wide SNP genotypes for about 65% of the 666 donors were used in a later genetic analysis, which treated that subset as a discovery cohort. Every discovery cohort repertoire had been produced on one sequencing platform. The number of donors typed differed by locus, with roughly 629-640 for A, B, C, DRB1 and DQB1, over 500 for DQA1, 606 for DPA1, and around 460 for DPB1. Donor age, sex, ethnicity and CMV serostatus were compiled together with the repertoire data. Broad study findings and their caveats: In an earlier analysis of about 600 of the donors, most TCR beta V segments appeared in productive rearrangements about 87% or about 30% of the time, broadly matching IMGT annotations. In a later analysis, the rate of TCR association differed among HLA loci, with DRB1 alleles having the most associated TCRs and HLA-C alleles having the fewest. Sequencing depth was assumed to be roughly uniform across donors in the presence/absence analyses, though that assumption may not hold. In a later analysis, HLA-associated TCR beta chains were found to be more clonally expanded and to have lower generation probabilities than equally common non-associated chains. Some IMGT-functional V segments, including TRBV6-2 and TRBV6-3, could not be distinguished by the 87-base-pair reads and were therefore excluded. The sequencing pipeline was judged likely to have produced a cluster of highly shared sequence variants as a technical artifact. Linkage disequilibrium might explain the correlated functional status among segregating V segments, but an unknown experimental factor could not be ruled out. A further reported finding was that TCR beta sequences accurately predicted the HLA-A and HLA-B alleles for most subjects in the first cohort. The only immune exposure information available for the cohort was CMV serostatus. A total of 150 to 200 TCR beta chains were listed by the study as associated with cytomegalovirus. The authors suggested that the approach could potentially be generalized to other disease states and immunological phenotypes. When HLA alleles, especially DR and DQ, strongly co-occurred, TCR associations were difficult to assign to individual alleles. In a later analysis, several top co-occurrence clusters were reported to appear linked to parvovirus B19, influenza, CMV and Epstein-Barr virus. HLA typing was unavailable for some donors at each locus, so association tests used only the typed subset. In a later genetic analysis, fewer N-insertions in productive TCRs were reported among donors in an Asian-associated ancestry cluster than the roughly 700-donor mean. At a false discovery rate of 0.05, a later analysis linked 16,000 or so TCR beta sequences to specific HLA alleles. A later analysis found that most CMV-associated TCR beta chains appeared HLA-restricted, with HLA associations seemingly driven largely by CMV exposure. V-gene and J-gene trimming of TCR beta chains was associated with a missense DCLRE1C variant in a later genetic analysis, and the association was replicated in an independent cohort. Because counts were too low, some 17 rarely observed V segments, including chromosome 9 orphons, were left out of the earlier analysis of approximately 580 of the donors. In both the original and validation cohorts, the classifier was reported to diagnose cytomegalovirus status with high specificity and sensitivity. In vitro tests confirmed that a few of the cytomegalovirus-associated TCR beta chains recognize cytomegalovirus antigens. Most TCR sequences were seen in very few donors, while some public TCRs were found in many individuals. This cohort had only TCR beta chains sequenced, and the lack of alpha or paired-chain data limited which features could be detected.

The cohort was made up of 666 healthy bone marrow donors. At the time of sampling, all cohort members were nominally healthy, though unrecorded immune exposures were likely present. The donor was CMV seropositive and was included in the group of 250 to 350 seropositive cohort members. Each donor provided a peripheral blood sample, and peripheral blood mononuclear cells were used for TCR beta sequencing. The Qiagen DNeasy Blood Extraction Kit was used to extract genomic DNA from the blood cell samples. The CDR3 starts with the cysteine, ends with the phenylalanine, and has 15 residues. Here the CDR3 DNA is all that survives: 45 bases in frame from base 1. The germline V gene (reference sequence) provides CDR1 SEHNR and CDR2 FQNEAQ. Trimming leaves V shorter by 5 bases and J shorter by 4 bases, with the junction holding 8 bases beyond the gene matches. With respect to this clone: It lacks a known antigen. No quality values exist for individual bases; no much larger clone is one base distant.

Receptor amplification or capture employed the immunoSEQ multiplex PCR assay. For the multiplex PCR, a mixture combining 60 forward primers for TCR Vbeta segments and 13 reverse primers for TCR Jbeta segments was used. A multiplex PCR assay on genomic DNA amplified the CDR3 region of rearranged TCR beta genes. On the Illumina HiSeq System, the amplified TCR beta libraries were sequenced as 87-base-pair reads. As for the authors' bioinformatics: Across the 500 to 750 repertoires, a later analysis counted some 80 million unique TCR beta chains, around 10 million of which were shared by at least two donors. Raw reads were error-corrected and collapsed into unique sequences with a nearest-neighbor algorithm that merged closely related sequences to remove PCR and sequencing errors. CDR3 sequences were aligned to IMGT reference sequences to assign V, D and J gene segments. For a sequence to be retained, a match of at least six nucleotides to both a V gene segment and a J gene segment was required. Rearrangements were called productive when the CDR3 lacked stop codons and stayed in frame with V and J; all others were non-productive. Following IMGT convention, CDR3 was defined as the stretch from the second conserved V-encoded cysteine to the conserved J-encoded phenylalanine. The earlier analysis of 587 of the donors excluded sequences that lacked an unambiguous match to a single V gene segment. In an earlier analysis of a few hundred of the donors, V segments were called functional above 56.7% productive rearrangements and were called segregating when the between-donor standard deviation exceeded 5%. To diagnose cytomegalovirus status from the catalog of TCR beta chain sequences, a statistical classification framework was built. In a later analysis, V and J genes were assigned by comparing TCR nucleotide sequences against IMGT/GENE-DB human TR gene sequences. The TCRdist pipeline was used in a later analysis to assign CDR3 sequences and most-parsimonious VDJ recombination scenarios. In a later analysis, each TCR beta chain was defined by its CDR3 amino acid sequence together with its V-gene family, and reads lacking a unique V-gene family were excluded. A later analysis removed several hundred highly shared, low-generation-probability nucleotide sequences to deal with suspected cross-contamination and a sequencing artifact. For each public chain, a later analysis derived a clonal expansion index from normalized ranks of inferred template counts within each repertoire. In a later analysis, generation probabilities were computed with a VDJ recombination model fitted to out-of-frame rearrangements, and the resulting probabilities were checked against IGoR. Hypergeometric tests were used in a later analysis to score TCR-TCR, TCR-HLA and TCR-CMV co-occurrence, with a repertoire-size bias correction applied to the TCR pairs. A later analysis estimated false discovery rates by permuting HLA or CMV assignments 20 times. A later analysis grouped co-occurring TCRs with DBSCAN, adding TCRdist sequence similarity when clustering within HLA-allele-positive subsets. Repertoires with fewer than 30,000 or more than 120,000 public chains were left out of co-occurrence clustering, as were about 5 repertoires with anomalous nucleotide sharing. Sourced from immuneACCESS, this table was stored by TCRdb with only in-frame sequences that have V and J called. A share of the clones is absent; for the studies checked, an unresolved V gene accounts for under half, and the remainder has no known explanation. That table supplies the V and J calls and clone size; D and trimming were determined from the DNA. The table for this sample lists roughly 170,000 clones; almost 85% of them were counted only once. Around 5% of the sample belongs to the ten largest clones.

The chain couples TRBV7-9 to TRBJ2-1; TRBD1 lines up with 7 middle nucleotides. The source material was PBMCs. The clonotype comes from a girl between 5 and 17 years old in good health and CMV-seropositive. The sequenced DNA: TGTGCCAGCAGCCCAAGGACAGGCAAATACAATGAGCAGTTCTTC. Protein translation: CASSPRTGKYNEQFF.